This section outlines one TCR beta chain sequence together with its context. The data stem from a study of T cell changes during pregnancy in multiple sclerosis. Assay: immunoSEQ multiplex PCR; the TCRdb copy retains only in-frame clones and omits some. The table records 45,000 to 55,000 clones, about 90% of them present only once. Trimming took 6 bases from V and 1 from J, leaving 10 bases between them. Germline loops: CDR1 MNHEY, CDR2 SVGAGI. CDR3 length equals 13 residues. The chain couples TRBV6-5 to TRBJ2-7; tentatively, D is TRBD2 (6 bases). The source material was peripheral blood, sampled in the first trimester of pregnancy. The sequence derives from a female donor with multiple sclerosis, enrolled in a pregnancy study. Written as DNA, the CDR3 is TGTGCCAGCAGCCCTGGGAGGTCCTACGAGCAGTACTTC. It codes for CASSPGRSYEQYF.